This T cell receptor (beta chain) was profiled in a study of CD8 T cells in Susac syndrome (dated by TCRdb to between 2019 and 2020). Study-level background: Repertoire sequencing was used to test whether CD8+ T cell activation and differentiation in Susac syndrome was antigen driven. CD8+ T cell repertoire clonality was compared between around eleven healthy donors, approximately 14 Susac syndrome patients and 15 multiple sclerosis patients.

Worth noting for this clonotype: Its recognized antigen is unknown. Base quality data are lacking; no much larger clone is found one base away.

Broad study findings and their caveats: The number of individuals in the TCR sequencing and HLA analysis was acknowledged as relatively small.

Peripheral blood CD8+ and CD4+ T cells from healthy donors, Susac syndrome patients and multiple sclerosis patients were profiled by high-throughput TCR beta sequencing. The multiple sclerosis controls were treatment-naive patients whose relapsing-remitting disease, either stable or active, fulfilled the revised McDonald criteria. Bulk CD8+ and CD4+ T cells were purified by magnetic negative isolation, whereas CD8+ TEMRA cells were enriched by FACS. Blood was collected in EDTA tubes and processed within 24 hours, with PBMCs isolated through density gradient centrifugation. PBMCs intended for TCR sequencing were cryopreserved in liquid nitrogen and thawed later in a water bath at 37 degrees C. Purity of sorted or isolated CD4+, CD8+ and CD8+ TEMRA cells was at least 90%. RNA was extracted with the RNeasy kit and roughly 0.45 to 1 ug was reverse transcribed using random hexamers. The immunoSEQ multiplex PCR assay, which covers 54 Vbeta and 13 Jbeta segments, was used to amplify TCR beta CDR3 regions. Bias from PCR amplification was corrected by using a synthetic template baseline for primer optimization and for computational correction. Concerning the study's data processing: Only productive sequences were kept, with reads annotated to V, D and J genes according to IMGT and analyzed in immunoSEQ Analyzer. To calculate clonality, Shannon entropy was normalized by log2 of the number of productive unique sequences and then subtracted from one. For each patient and control, public and private clones were evaluated among the 100 most prevalent clones. Susac-specific clones were defined as absent from healthy and MS cohorts, 1052 published viral clones and other ImmuneACCESS disease sequences. In-frame beta chains were kept once TCRdb had trimmed the public reads at Q25 with fastp and called clones with MiXCR. Every CDR3 protein is listed once, alongside the most common genes and DNA of its rows. The V and J calls come from TCRdb's annotation, not from the publication. A total of 210,000 or so distinct CDR3 sequences appear in this sample, 92% of them only once. The ten biggest clones cover roughly 0.13% of the sample.

From the cysteine through the phenylalanine, the CDR3 covers 13 amino acids. Just the 39-base CDR3 DNA is kept, in frame starting at base 1. V is shortened by 7 bases, J by 1 base, and the region joining them spans 10 bases. As encoded in the germline V gene (reference sequence), CDR1 is MNHEY while CDR2 is SMNVEV. The specimen was CD8+ T cells from PBMCs. This clonotype originated in a human donor with multiple sclerosis. In this chain, TRBV27 is recombined with TRBJ1-1; a tentative D match to TRBD1 spans 6 bases. The CDR3 region has the sequence CASKVTGNTEAFF. The sequence in DNA is TGTGCCAGCAAGGTGACAGGGAACACTGAAGCTTTCTTT.